The present TCR beta chain was sequenced within a study of graft-versus-host responses after intestinal transplantation. Study as a whole: Every one of the recipients received anti-thymocyte globulin induction and afterwards took tacrolimus and steroids for around 3 years. Whole-study findings and limits: Among recipient marrow samples, GvH clones were found; some appeared first in ileum or blood. Early post-transplant HvG declines were associated with peak circulating GvH clone levels.

With regard to this clone: The antigen remains undetermined.

The CDR3 has 13 residues. Germline-derived CDR1 and CDR2 are MDHEN and SYDVKM. Trimming cost V 6 bases and J 5 bases, with 14 bases left between them. The repertoire was sequenced with immunoSEQ multiplex PCR; TCRdb's copy has only in-frame clones and lacks some. The table records some 110,000 clones, more than 80% of them present only once. The rearrangement links TRBV28 to TRBJ2-7; D tentatively fits TRBD1 or TRBD2 (6 bases each). The sample in question was unstimulated CD4+ T cells sorted from spleen or lymph node cells, obtained before transplant. The TCR was taken from a human donor who was the organ donor for an intestinal transplant. The CDR3: CASRLEGEDEQYF. CDR3 DNA sequence: TGTGCCAGCAGGTTGGAGGGGGAGGACGAGCAGTACTTC.